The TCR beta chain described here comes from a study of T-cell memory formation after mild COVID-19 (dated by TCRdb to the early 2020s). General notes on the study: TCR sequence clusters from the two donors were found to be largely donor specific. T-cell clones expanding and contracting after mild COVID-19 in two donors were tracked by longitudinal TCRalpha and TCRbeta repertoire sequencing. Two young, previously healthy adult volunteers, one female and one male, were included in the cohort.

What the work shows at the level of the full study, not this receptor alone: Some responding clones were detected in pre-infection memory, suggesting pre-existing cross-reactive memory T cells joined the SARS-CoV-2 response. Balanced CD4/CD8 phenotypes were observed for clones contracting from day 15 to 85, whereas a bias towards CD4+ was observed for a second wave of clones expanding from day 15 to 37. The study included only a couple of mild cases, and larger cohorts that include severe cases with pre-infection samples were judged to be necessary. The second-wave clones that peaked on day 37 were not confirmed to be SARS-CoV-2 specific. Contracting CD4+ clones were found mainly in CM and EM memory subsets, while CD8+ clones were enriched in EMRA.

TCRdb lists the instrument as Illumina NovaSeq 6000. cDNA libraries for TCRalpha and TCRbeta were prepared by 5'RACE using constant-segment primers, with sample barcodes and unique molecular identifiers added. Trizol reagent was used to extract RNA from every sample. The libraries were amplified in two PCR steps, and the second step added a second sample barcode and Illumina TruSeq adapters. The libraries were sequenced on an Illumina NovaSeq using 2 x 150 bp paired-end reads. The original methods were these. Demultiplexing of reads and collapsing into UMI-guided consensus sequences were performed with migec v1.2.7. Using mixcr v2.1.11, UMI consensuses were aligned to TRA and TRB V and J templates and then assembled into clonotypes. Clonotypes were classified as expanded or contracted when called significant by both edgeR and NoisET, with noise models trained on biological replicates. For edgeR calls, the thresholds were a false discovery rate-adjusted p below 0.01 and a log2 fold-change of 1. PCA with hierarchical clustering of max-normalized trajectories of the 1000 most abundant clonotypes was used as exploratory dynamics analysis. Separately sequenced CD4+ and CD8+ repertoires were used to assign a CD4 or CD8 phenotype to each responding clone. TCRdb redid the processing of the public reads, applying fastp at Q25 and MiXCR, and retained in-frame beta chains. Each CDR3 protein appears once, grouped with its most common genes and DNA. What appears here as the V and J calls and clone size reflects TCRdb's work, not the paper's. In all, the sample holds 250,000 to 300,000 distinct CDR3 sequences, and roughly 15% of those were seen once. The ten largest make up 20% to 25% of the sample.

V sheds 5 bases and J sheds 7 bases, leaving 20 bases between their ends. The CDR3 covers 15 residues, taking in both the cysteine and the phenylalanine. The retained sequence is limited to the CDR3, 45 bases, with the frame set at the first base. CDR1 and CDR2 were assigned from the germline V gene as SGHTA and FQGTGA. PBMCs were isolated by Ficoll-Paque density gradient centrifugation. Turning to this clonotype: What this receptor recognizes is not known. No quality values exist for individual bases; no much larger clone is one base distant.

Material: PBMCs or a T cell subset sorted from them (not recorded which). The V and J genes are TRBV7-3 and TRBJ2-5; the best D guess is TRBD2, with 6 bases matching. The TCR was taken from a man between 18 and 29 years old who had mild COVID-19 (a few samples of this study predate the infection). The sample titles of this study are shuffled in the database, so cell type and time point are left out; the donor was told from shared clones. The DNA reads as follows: TGTGCCAGCAGCCCACCGGAGGGGCAAACCCGGACCCAGTACTTC. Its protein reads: CASSPPEGQTRTQYF.